This TCR beta chain was documented in a study of radiation and T cells in renal cell carcinoma. The wider study: Nephrectomy followed 15 Gy stereotactic body radiation by 4 weeks.

Of note for this clone: Antigen unknown.

The assay was immunoSEQ multiplex PCR, and TCRdb's table has in-frame clones only and misses some. The sample holds about 130,000 clones, about four fifths seen once. Notes on the study in general: In blood, top tumor clones expanded by 2 weeks, shrinking by 4.

The CDR3 has 16 amino acids. Trimming shortened V by 0 bases and J by 4 bases, and 16 bases separated the two germline ends. Germline V gene lookup returns CDR1 SGHRS and CDR2 YFSETQ. The time point here: blood 2 weeks post-SBRT. As for treatment: 15 Gy SBRT to primary tumor, nephrectomy 4 weeks later. After SBRT, blood was collected at 2 and 4 weeks, plus baseline. The patient's renal cell carcinoma had clear cell pathology. The chain combines TRBV5-1 with TRBJ2-5, with a weak D call TRBD1 (5 bases). Sample: blood, taken from a patient whose treatment included radiotherapy and nephrectomy. This TCR derives from a man aged 45 to 65 with renal cell carcinoma. The DNA of the CDR3 is TGCGCCAGCAGCTTGGCGGCAGGGATGATTGGAGAGACCCAGTACTTC. Amino acid sequence: CASSLAAGMIGETQYF.